One and the same sample provided the 4 T cell receptor beta chains below, sequenced in a study of blood T cell repertoires in COVID-19. Clones were read by immunoSEQ multiplex PCR, and TCRdb kept only the in-frame ones, dropping some. The sample comprises about 150,000 clones, around 79% of which are singletons, and roughly 1.5% rests with the top ten. Sequenced material: peripheral blood. The origin of the receptors is a man older than 75 with acute or convalescent COVID-19.

This clone was found once. The V and J genes are TRBV6-1 and TRBJ1-2; 7 bases line up with TRBD1. The CDR3 has 13 residues. Per the germline V gene, CDR1 is MNHNS and CDR2 is SASEGT. V shed 3 bases and J 5 bases; nucleotides not matched to a gene: 3. As DNA, the CDR3 is TGTGCCAGCAGTGAGGCAGGGGGATATGGCTACACCTTC. Amino acids: CASSEAGGYGYTF.

The rearrangement uses TRBV9 and TRBJ1-5; 7 bases fit TRBD1. The ends lost 4 bases at V and 6 bases at J; junction bases unmatched: 7. Germline values: CDR1 SGDLS, CDR2 YYNGEE. The CDR3 contains 14 residues. The CDR3 region is CASSQVGGSQPQHF. CDR3 nucleotide sequence: TGTGCCAGCAGCCAAGTAGGGGGCAGTCAGCCCCAGCATTTT.

The V and J genes are TRBV6-5 and TRBJ2-5; no definite D call. CDR1 MNHEY and CDR2 SVGAGI come from the germline V gene. V shed 2 bases and J shed 4 bases, with 8 bases lying between them. CDR3 length: 13 amino acids. The CDR3 bases are TGTGCCAGCAGTTACCGGGTCCCAGAGACCCAGTACTTC. Its translation is CASSYRVPETQYF.

The chain has TRBV6-5 and TRBJ1-4; 10 nucleotides agree with TRBD1. Germline lookup yields CDR1 MNHEY and CDR2 SVGAGI. The CDR3 sequence is 16 residues long. V shed 3 bases and J 5 bases; nucleotides not matched to a gene: 6. The DNA of the CDR3 is TGTGCCAGCAGTTATCGGGACAGGGGAAGGAATGAAAAACTGTTTTTT. Translated: CASSYRDRGRNEKLFF.